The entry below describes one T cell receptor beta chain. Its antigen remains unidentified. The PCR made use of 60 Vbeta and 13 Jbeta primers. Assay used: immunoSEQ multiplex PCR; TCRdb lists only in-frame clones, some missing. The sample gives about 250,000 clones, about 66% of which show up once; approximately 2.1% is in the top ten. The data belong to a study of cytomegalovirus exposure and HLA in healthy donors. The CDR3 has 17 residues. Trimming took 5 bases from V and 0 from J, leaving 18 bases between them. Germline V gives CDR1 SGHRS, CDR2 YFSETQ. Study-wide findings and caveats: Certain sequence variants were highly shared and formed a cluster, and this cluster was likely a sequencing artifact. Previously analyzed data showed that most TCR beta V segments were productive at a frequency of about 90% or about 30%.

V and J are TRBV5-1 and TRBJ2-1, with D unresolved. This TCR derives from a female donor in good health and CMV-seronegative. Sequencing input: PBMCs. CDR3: CASRGSPGSSSYNEQFF. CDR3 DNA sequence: TGCGCCAGCAGGGGTTCCCCCGGGTCGAGCTCCTACAATGAGCAGTTCTTC.